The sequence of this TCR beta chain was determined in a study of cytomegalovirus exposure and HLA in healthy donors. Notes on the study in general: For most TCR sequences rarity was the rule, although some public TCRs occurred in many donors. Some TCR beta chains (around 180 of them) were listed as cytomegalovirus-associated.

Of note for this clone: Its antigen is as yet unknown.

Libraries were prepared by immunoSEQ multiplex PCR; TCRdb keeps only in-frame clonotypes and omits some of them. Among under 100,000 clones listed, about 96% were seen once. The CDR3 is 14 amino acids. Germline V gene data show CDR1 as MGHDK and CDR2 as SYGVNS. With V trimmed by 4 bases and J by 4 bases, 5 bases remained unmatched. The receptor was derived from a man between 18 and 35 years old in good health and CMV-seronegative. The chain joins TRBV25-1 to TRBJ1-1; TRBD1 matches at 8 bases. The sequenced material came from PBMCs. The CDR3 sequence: CASSAHRGSTEAFF. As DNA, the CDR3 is TGTGCCAGCAGTGCCCACAGGGGGAGCACTGAAGCTTTCTTT.